This TCR beta chain comes out of a study of regulatory T cells in long-lasting Graves disease. The overall study: Patients with persistent Graves' disease had over 5 years of antithyroid drugs and persistent TSH receptor antibodies. Whole-study findings and limits: Between persistent patients, 2,500 to 3,500 public clonotypes were shared, exceeding the roughly 1,000 shared between new patients.

Time point specified: persistent/refractory GD, antithyroid drugs over 5 years with positive TRAb. RNA from PBMCs was the source of the TCR library. Xi'an, China, was home to the endocrinology department that provided patients. V was shortened by 6 bases and J by 0 bases, with 15 bases between the two germline ends. CDR1 is MNHNS and CDR2 is SASEGT in the germline V gene. CDR3 length: 17 amino acids. Regarding this clonotype: Its antigen is still unknown.

In building TCR beta libraries, iRepertoire HTBI primers were used together with Arm-PCR of CDR3 regions. TCRdb fed the multiplex PCR reads into MiXCR, producing one record per CDR3 protein. The data show about 450,000 distinct CDR3 sequences, 23% seen once. Sequenced material: peripheral blood mononuclear cells (PBMCs), taken when the disease was refractory, from a patient treated with antithyroid drugs. This clonotype originated in a female donor with Graves disease. The rearrangement uses TRBV6-1 and TRBJ2-6; D is perhaps TRBD1 or TRBD2 (5 bases each). The CDR3 bases are TGTGCCAGCAGAACCGCCCAGGGACCCTCTGGGGCCAACGTCCTGACTTTC. Protein product: CASRTAQGPSGANVLTF.